Listed below are T cell receptor beta chains from one sample, sequenced in a study of blood T cells in healthy people across ages. Using its own MiXCR run on the 5' RACE reads, TCRdb lists one record per CDR3 protein. The data hold some 710,000 distinct CDR3 sequences, with about a fifth observed a single time. Sample: blood. The origin of the receptors is a man between 65 and 80 years old in good health. CDR3s include the opening cysteine and the closing phenylalanine or tryptophan. Fields, in order: J gene, CDR3 length, V gene, CDR3 protein.

J: TRBJ2-7
length: 15
V: TRBV5-1
CDR3: CASSLSGGKETEQYF

J: TRBJ1-5
length: 17
V: TRBV20-1
CDR3: CSARDLSGPGVNQPQHF

J: TRBJ2-1
length: 13
V: TRBV12-3/TRBV12-4
CDR3: CASSFREDNEQFF

J: TRBJ1-1
length: 14
V: TRBV12-3/TRBV12-4
CDR3: CASSPGPVDTEAFF

J: TRBJ2-2
length: 13
V: TRBV5-1
CDR3: CASSLLDAGELFF

J: TRBJ1-1
length: 14
V: TRBV11-2
CDR3: CASNPGLSNTEAFF

J: TRBJ1-2
length: 13
V: TRBV29-1
CDR3: CSVGAGTNYGYTF

J: TRBJ2-3
length: 16
V: TRBV6-1
CDR3: CASIRGAGLRTDTQYF

J: TRBJ2-2
length: 14
V: TRBV19
CDR3: CASTPRGGIGELFF

J: TRBJ1-5
length: 14
V: TRBV5-1
CDR3: CASSRTGLGQPQHF

J: TRBJ2-5
length: 15
V: TRBV12-3/TRBV12-4
CDR3: CASTMDRTNQETQYF

J: TRBJ1-4
length: 12
V: TRBV20-1
CDR3: CSAREGSEKLFF

J: TRBJ2-5
length: 15
V: TRBV12-3/TRBV12-4
CDR3: CASAHLRGGLETQYF

J: TRBJ2-1
length: 12
V: TRBV7-9
CDR3: CASSLGSSEQFF

J: TRBJ2-3
length: 14
V: TRBV14
CDR3: CASRLTGAPHTQYF

J: TRBJ2-3
length: 14
V: TRBV21-1
CDR3: CASSRVGSTDTQYF

J: TRBJ2-3
length: 12
V: TRBV29-1
CDR3: CSGDSSSDTQYF

J: TRBJ2-3
length: 14
V: TRBV29-1
CDR3: CSLSLAGVTNTQYF

J: TRBJ2-1
length: 14
V: TRBV6-5
CDR3: CASRTGGGAPEQFF

J: TRBJ2-1
length: 13
V: TRBV4-1
CDR3: CASSHLLEVEQFF

J: TRBJ2-4
length: 17
V: TRBV20-1
CDR3: CSARPSGSVLVKNIQYF

J: TRBJ1-2
length: 12
V: TRBV29-1
CDR3: CSAGGSNYGYTF